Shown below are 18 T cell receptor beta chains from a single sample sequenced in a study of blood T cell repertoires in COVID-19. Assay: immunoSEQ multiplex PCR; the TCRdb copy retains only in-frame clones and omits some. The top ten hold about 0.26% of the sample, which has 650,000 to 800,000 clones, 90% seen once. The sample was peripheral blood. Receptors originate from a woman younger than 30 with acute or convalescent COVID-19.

CDR3 sequence: CASSDFRDSWRNNQPQHF. CDR3 DNA sequence: TGTGCCAGCAGTGATTTTAGGGACTCCTGGAGGAACAATCAGCCCCAGCATTTT. The J gene is TRBJ1-5, the V gene TRBV6-1; perhaps TRBD1 as D (5 bases). CDR1 and CDR2 (germline): MNHNS, SASEGT. The germline V and J ends were trimmed by 3 bases and 3 bases, with 21 bases remaining between them. The CDR3 runs 18 residues.

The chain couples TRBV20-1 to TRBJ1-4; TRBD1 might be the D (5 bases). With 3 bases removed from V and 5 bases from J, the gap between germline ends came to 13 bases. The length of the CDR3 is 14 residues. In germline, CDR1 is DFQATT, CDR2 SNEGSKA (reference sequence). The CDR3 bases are TGCAGTGCTAGTAGAGGAGGGGACAATGAAAAACTGTTTTTT. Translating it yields CSASRGGDNEKLFF.

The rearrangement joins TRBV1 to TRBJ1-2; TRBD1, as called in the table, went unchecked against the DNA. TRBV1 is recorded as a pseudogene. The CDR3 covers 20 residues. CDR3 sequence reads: CTSRHSPLGQGGSFNYGYTF. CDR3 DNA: TGCACCAGCAGACACTCTCCTCTGGGACAGGGCGGATCGTTTAACTATGGCTACACCTTC.

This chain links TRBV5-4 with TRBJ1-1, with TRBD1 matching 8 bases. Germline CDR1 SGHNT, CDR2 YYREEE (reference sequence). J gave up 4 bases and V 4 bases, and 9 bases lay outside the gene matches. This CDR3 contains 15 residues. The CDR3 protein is CASSPNRGTITEAFF. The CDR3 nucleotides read TGTGCCAGCAGCCCCAACAGGGGGACGATCACTGAAGCTTTCTTT.

The CDR3 nucleotides read TGTGCCAGCAGCCCCCGCGGGTTGGGCGGGGGAATTAGGGAGCAGTACTTC. Residues: CASSPRGLGGGIREQYF. The chain couples TRBV5-4 to TRBJ2-7, with 7 nucleotides matching TRBD2. V lost 4 bases, J lost 7 bases, and 20 bases stayed unmatched. From germline, CDR1 is SGHNT and CDR2 YYREEE (reference sequence). The CDR3 runs 17 residues.

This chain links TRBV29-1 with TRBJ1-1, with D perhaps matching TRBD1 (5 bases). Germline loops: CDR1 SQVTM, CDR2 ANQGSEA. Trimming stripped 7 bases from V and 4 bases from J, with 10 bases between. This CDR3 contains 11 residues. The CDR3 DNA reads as TGCAGCGGGCTCGGGGGCACTGAAGCTTTCTTT. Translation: CSGLGGTEAFF.

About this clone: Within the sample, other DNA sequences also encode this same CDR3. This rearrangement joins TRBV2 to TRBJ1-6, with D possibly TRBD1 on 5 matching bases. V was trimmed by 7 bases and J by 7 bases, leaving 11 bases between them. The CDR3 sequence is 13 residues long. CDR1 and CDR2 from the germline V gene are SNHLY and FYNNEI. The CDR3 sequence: CASTLRGNSPLHF. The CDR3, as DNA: TGTGCCAGCACCCTACGGGGGAATTCACCCCTCCACTTT.

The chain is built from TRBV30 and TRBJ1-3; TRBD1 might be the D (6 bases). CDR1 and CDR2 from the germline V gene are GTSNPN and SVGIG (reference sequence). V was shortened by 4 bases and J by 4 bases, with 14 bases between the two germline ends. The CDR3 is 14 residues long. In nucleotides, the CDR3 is TGTGCCTGGACCCAGGGGCGCGCGGGAAACACCATATATTTT. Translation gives CAWTQGRAGNTIYF.

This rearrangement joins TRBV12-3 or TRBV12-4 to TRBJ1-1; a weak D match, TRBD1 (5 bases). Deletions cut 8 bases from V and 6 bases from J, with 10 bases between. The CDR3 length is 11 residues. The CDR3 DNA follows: TGTGCCAGCGGGAGGACATCTGAAGCTTTCTTT. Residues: CASGRTSEAFF.

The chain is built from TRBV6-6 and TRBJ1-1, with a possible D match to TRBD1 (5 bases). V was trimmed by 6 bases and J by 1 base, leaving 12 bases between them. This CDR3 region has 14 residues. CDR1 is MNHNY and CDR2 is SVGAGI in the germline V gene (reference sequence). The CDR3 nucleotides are TGTGCCAGCAGGGGCGGACACTCGAACACTGAAGCTTTCTTT. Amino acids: CASRGGHSNTEAFF.

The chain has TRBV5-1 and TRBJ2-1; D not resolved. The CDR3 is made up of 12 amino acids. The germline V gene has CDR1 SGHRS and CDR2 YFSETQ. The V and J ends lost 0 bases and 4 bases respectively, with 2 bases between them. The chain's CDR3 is CASSLAYNEQFF. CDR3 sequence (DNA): TGCGCCAGCAGCTTGGCATACAATGAGCAGTTCTTC.

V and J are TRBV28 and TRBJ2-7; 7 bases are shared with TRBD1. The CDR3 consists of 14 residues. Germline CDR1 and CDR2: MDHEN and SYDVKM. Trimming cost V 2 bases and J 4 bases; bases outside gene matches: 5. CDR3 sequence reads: CASSLGTVGYEQYF. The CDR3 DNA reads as TGTGCCAGCAGTTTAGGGACAGTGGGGTACGAGCAGTACTTC.

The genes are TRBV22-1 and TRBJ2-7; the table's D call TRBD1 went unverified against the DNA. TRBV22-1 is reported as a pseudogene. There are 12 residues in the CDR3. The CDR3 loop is CPGRTGDYEQYF. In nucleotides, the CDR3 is TGTCCTGGGAGGACAGGGGACTACGAGCAGTACTTC.

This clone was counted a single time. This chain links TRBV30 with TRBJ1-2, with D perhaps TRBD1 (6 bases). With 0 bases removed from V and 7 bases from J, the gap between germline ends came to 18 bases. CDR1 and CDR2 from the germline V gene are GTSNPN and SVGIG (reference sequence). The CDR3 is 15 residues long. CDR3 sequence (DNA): TGTGCCTGGAGTGTCCCTCGGACAGTTCTGGTTGGCTACACCTTC. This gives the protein CAWSVPRTVLVGYTF. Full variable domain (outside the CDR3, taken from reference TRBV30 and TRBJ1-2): SQTIHQWPATLVQPVGSPLSLECTVEGTSNPNLYWYRQAAGRGLQLLFYSVGIGQISSEVPQNLSASRPQDRQFILSSKKLLLSDSGFYLCAWSVPRTVLVGYTFGSGTRLTVV.

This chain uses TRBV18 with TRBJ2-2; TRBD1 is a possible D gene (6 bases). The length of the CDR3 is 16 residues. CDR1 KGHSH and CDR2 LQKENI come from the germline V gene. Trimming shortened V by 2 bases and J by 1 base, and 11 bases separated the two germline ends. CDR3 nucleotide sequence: TGTGCCAGCTCACCATCCGGGACAAGGAACACCGGGGAGCTGTTTTTT. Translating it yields CASSPSGTRNTGELFF.

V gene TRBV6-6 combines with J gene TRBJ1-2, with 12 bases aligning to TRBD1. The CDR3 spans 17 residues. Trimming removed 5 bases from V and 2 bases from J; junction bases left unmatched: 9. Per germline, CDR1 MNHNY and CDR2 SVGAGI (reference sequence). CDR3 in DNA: TGTGCCAGCAGTCCCCGGGACAGGGGGCGAGGCAACTATGGCTACACCTTC. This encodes CASSPRDRGRGNYGYTF.

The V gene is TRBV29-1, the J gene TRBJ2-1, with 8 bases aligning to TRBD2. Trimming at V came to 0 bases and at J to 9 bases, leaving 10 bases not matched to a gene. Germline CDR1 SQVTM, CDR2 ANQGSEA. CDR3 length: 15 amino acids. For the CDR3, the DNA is TGCAGCGTTGAAGATAGGGACCGCACTAGCGGTGAGCAGTTCTTC. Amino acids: CSVEDRDRTSGEQFF.

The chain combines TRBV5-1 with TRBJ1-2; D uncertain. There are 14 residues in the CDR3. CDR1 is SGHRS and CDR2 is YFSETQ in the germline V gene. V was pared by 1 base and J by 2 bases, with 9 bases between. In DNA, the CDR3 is TGCGCCAGCAGCTTGTTGACTACCAACTATGGCTACACCTTC. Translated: CASSLLTTNYGYTF.